Listed below are T cell receptor beta chains from one sample, sequenced in a study of blood T cell repertoires in COVID-19. Generated by immunoSEQ multiplex PCR, the TCRdb table keeps only in-frame clones and is missing some. This table has 60,000 to 80,000 clones, 86% appearing once. The source material was peripheral blood. These TCRs come from a woman older than 75 with acute or convalescent COVID-19. Each CDR3 is given without its conserved first and last residue. D genes are given only for firm matches.

J: TRBJ2-1
D: TRBD2
V: TRBV6-6
CDR3: ASSPGLAGGSYNEQF

J: TRBJ2-7
D: -
V: TRBV7-9
CDR3: ASSLGVTGEKQY

J: TRBJ1-3
D: TRBD1
V: TRBV6-6
CDR3: ASRAAGGTSGNTIY

J: TRBJ1-6
D: -
V: TRBV5-4
CDR3: ASGGEYNSPLH

J: TRBJ2-5
D: TRBD2
V: TRBV7-9
CDR3: ASGPGLAHETQY

J: TRBJ1-3
D: -
V: TRBV11-2
CDR3: ASRRISGNTIY

J: TRBJ1-1
D: -
V: TRBV12-5
CDR3: ASGGTEAF

J: TRBJ2-7
D: -
V: TRBV28
CDR3: ASLNPGSHEQY

J: TRBJ1-1
D: -
V: TRBV9
CDR3: ASSVDPVLRGQNTEAF

J: TRBJ2-7
D: TRBD2
V: TRBV7-2
CDR3: ASSLAGTSGSYEQY

J: TRBJ2-2
D: -
V: TRBV9
CDR3: ASSVVGGIGELF

J: TRBJ2-5
D: -
V: TRBV7-2
CDR3: ASSSQRGVTQY

J: TRBJ2-7
D: -
V: TRBV11-2
CDR3: ASSFQGGIGYEQY

J: TRBJ2-1
D: -
V: TRBV28
CDR3: ASSLADLALNEQF

J: TRBJ2-3
D: -
V: TRBV10-3
CDR3: AIEAGSTDTQY

J: TRBJ1-5
D: -
V: TRBV7-3
CDR3: ASSRPDRSNQPQH

J: TRBJ1-4
D: -
V: TRBV7-9
CDR3: ASSWGLGTTNEKLF

J: TRBJ2-5
D: TRBD1
V: TRBV7-8
CDR3: ASSRGKGAETQY

J: TRBJ1-1
D: TRBD1
V: TRBV9
CDR3: ASSGGTGLGAF

J: TRBJ1-3
D: -
V: TRBV9
CDR3: ASSVATRGGNTIY

J: TRBJ1-1
D: TRBD1
V: TRBV29-1
CDR3: GQGGTEAF

J: TRBJ2-1
D: -
V: TRBV7-3
CDR3: ASSLGSGFYNEQF

J: TRBJ1-1
D: TRBD1
V: TRBV7-3
CDR3: ASSRQDRTEAF

J: TRBJ2-7
D: TRBD1
V: TRBV7-6
CDR3: ASSLEGQGTYEQY

J: TRBJ1-5
D: -
V: TRBV6-5
CDR3: ASSPLSNQPQH

J: TRBJ2-3
D: TRBD1
V: TRBV7-9
CDR3: ASSLGWGTGRADTQY

J: TRBJ1-1
D: -
V: TRBV6-2/TRBV6-3
CDR3: ASSYVAESEAF

J: TRBJ2-7
D: -
V: TRBV6-6
CDR3: ASQGRGADEQY

J: TRBJ1-2
D: -
V: TRBV5-8
CDR3: ASSADTSPSYGYT

J: TRBJ1-1
D: -
V: TRBV9
CDR3: ASSVGTVNTEAF

J: TRBJ2-5
D: TRBD2
V: TRBV3-1/TRBV3-2
CDR3: ASSKLAGGPLETQY

J: TRBJ2-5
D: TRBD1
V: TRBV6-5
CDR3: ASRKGDSTQETQY

J: TRBJ1-4
D: TRBD1
V: TRBV2
CDR3: ASSEDRWNEKLF

J: TRBJ2-3
D: -
V: TRBV7-9
CDR3: ASNRGARADTQY

J: TRBJ1-1
D: -
V: TRBV11-2
CDR3: ASTLWGGQSEAF

J: TRBJ2-2
D: -
V: TRBV11-3
CDR3: ASSLSVGELF

J: TRBJ2-3
D: TRBD2
V: TRBV6-4
CDR3: ASSLTSGGATDTQY

J: TRBJ1-1
D: -
V: TRBV30
CDR3: AWSLITEAF

J: TRBJ1-1
D: -
V: TRBV9
CDR3: ASSADKGSGVAEAF

J: TRBJ2-4
D: -
V: TRBV2
CDR3: ASSGGRGSKNIQY

J: TRBJ2-1
D: TRBD2
V: TRBV24-1
CDR3: ATSDLRTSGYNEQF

J: TRBJ2-7
D: -
V: TRBV3-1/TRBV3-2
CDR3: ASSPFAGASYEQY

J: TRBJ1-5
D: -
V: TRBV12-3/TRBV12-4
CDR3: ASSLTGGQPQH

J: TRBJ2-1
D: TRBD1
V: TRBV19
CDR3: ASSIRTGGFNEQF

J: TRBJ1-1
D: -
V: TRBV6-6
CDR3: ASSPQGRRTEAF

J: TRBJ1-6
D: -
V: TRBV6-5
CDR3: ASSYSTGVNSPLH

J: TRBJ1-2
D: TRBD1
V: TRBV5-8
CDR3: ASSLWGTGGYGYT

J: TRBJ2-7
D: TRBD1
V: TRBV11-2
CDR3: ASSLGTATYEQY

J: TRBJ1-1
D: -
V: TRBV5-1
CDR3: ASSRGQTAEAF

J: TRBJ2-7
D: TRBD2
V: TRBV9
CDR3: ASSPRGSGTTYEQY

J: TRBJ1-1
D: TRBD1
V: TRBV5-6
CDR3: ASSLGLQGLGTEAF

J: TRBJ1-1
D: TRBD1
V: TRBV7-9
CDR3: ASSPRRDRGTEAF

J: TRBJ1-6
D: TRBD1
V: TRBV5-4
CDR3: ASSLDRGSYNSPLH

J: TRBJ1-2
D: TRBD1
V: TRBV7-2
CDR3: ASSLTETGLYGYT

J: TRBJ2-2
D: TRBD2
V: TRBV3-1/TRBV3-2
CDR3: ASSQEVAGVLDTGELF

J: TRBJ2-3
D: -
V: TRBV10-1
CDR3: ASSEEVNTQY

J: TRBJ2-7
D: TRBD2
V: TRBV7-2
CDR3: ASSPSGGPQYEQY

J: TRBJ1-1
D: TRBD1
V: TRBV7-3
CDR3: ASSPRDRGGTEAF

J: TRBJ2-3
D: -
V: TRBV9
CDR3: ASSSEVPPDTQY

J: TRBJ1-1
D: TRBD1
V: TRBV6-5
CDR3: ASNRQGVNTEAF